This T cell receptor beta chain was identified in a study of T cell changes during pregnancy in multiple sclerosis. Only in-frame clones appear in the TCRdb table, and some are missing; sequencing was by immunoSEQ multiplex PCR. The sample includes over 70,000 clones, around 93% of them seen just once. The CDR3 consists of 13 residues. The germline V and J ends were trimmed by 1 base and 11 bases, with 14 bases remaining between them. CDR1 SGHTA and CDR2 FQGTGA come from the germline V gene. J is TRBJ1-1 and V is TRBV7-3; no firm D call. This receptor was taken from a female donor in good health, enrolled as a control in a pregnancy study. Sequenced material: peripheral blood, taken in the first trimester of pregnancy. The CDR3 bases are TGTGCCAGCAGCTTAAGTATAACCGGGGTGGCTTTCTTT. Translated, it gives CASSLSITGVAFF.